Sequencing of this TCR beta chain was carried out in a study of T cell responses to AZD1222 COVID-19 vaccine. General study points: Mapped onto spike, vaccine-associated CD4 TCRs spanned it and were dominant at 160-218 and 743-854.

It was second doses at about 4 or about 12 weeks that were pooled. Data came from immunoSEQ multiplex PCR; TCRdb stores just in-frame clones and leaves some out. The sample consists of around 20,000 clones, less than 90% of them appearing once. To note about this clone: Its cognate antigen is unknown.

Trimming removed 6 bases at V and 5 bases at J, with 10 bases between. This CDR3 region has 12 residues. Germline assignment: CDR1 MDHEN and CDR2 SYDVKM. Sequences were derived from peripheral blood, sampled 28 days after the second AZD1222 dose. This clonotype was obtained from an adult who received the AZD1222 COVID-19 vaccine. The V gene is TRBV28, the J gene TRBJ1-2, with D unclear. The CDR3 DNA is TGTGCCAGCAGCCCCGGGGAATATGGCTACACCTTC. Translated, it gives CASSPGEYGYTF.